The next 2 T cell receptor beta chains were all read from a single sample in a study of T cells after yellow fever vaccination. TCRdb recomputed calls from the 5' RACE reads with MiXCR, one row per CDR3 protein. The sample consists of 110,000 or so distinct CDR3 sequences, 6.5% to 9% of them appearing once. Sequencing was performed on CD4+ T cells sorted from PBMCs, taken roughly 47 days after the first yellow fever vaccination. These receptors were taken from a man younger than 35 who received the YFV17D yellow fever vaccine.

This clonotype was detected ten times or more. The rearrangement joins TRBV11-2 to TRBJ2-5, with TRBD2 identical over 11 bases. This CDR3 is 14 amino acids long. Trimming removed 5 bases from V and 5 bases from J; junction bases left unmatched: 4. Germline V CDR1 and CDR2: SGHAT, FQNNGV. DNA of the CDR3: TGTGCCAGCAGCCCGACTAGCGGGGTGGAGACCCAGTACTTC. Residues: CASSPTSGVETQYF.

This clonotype was seen many times. The gene calls are TRBV10-3 and TRBJ2-2; D is undetermined. V shed 8 bases and J shed 7 bases, with 17 bases lying between them. Looked up from germline, CDR1 is ENHRY and CDR2 is SYGVKD. This CDR3 contains 14 residues. CDR3 residues: CAICDQGPFGELFF. CDR3 DNA: TGTGCCATCTGCGACCAAGGGCCGTTCGGGGAGCTGTTTTTT.